The source of this T cell receptor beta chain is a study of cytomegalovirus exposure and HLA in healthy donors. Though nominally healthy at sampling, donors likely had unrecorded immune exposures. Primers included in the PCR were 60 Vbeta and 13 Jbeta primers. Some clones are missing from TCRdb's copy, which holds only in-frame ones; the method was immunoSEQ multiplex PCR. The repertoire includes 200,000 or so clones, 65% to 85% of them detected once, and 1.7% sits in the top ten. The CDR3 is made up of 15 amino acids. Trimming removed 10 bases at V and 5 bases at J, with 20 bases between. Germline-derived CDR1 and CDR2 are MNHEY and SVGAGI.

The V and J genes are TRBV6-5 and TRBJ2-2; possible D gene TRBD1, 6 bases. Input material: PBMCs. The TCR comes from a man between 50 and 59 years old in good health and CMV-seronegative. As DNA, the CDR3 is TGTGCCACCCAGCCGCGGACAGCTAAAACCGGGGAGCTGTTTTTT. It translates to CATQPRTAKTGELFF.